The 32 T cell receptor beta chains below were found in one sample sequenced in a study of tumor-infiltrating lymphocytes in primary liver carcinoma. DNA and RNA were both co-extracted from 20-30 mg of bulk tissue that had not been sorted. The template, about 540 ng total RNA, yielded TCR beta cDNA made with a constant-region primer. Slightly modified ARM-PCR with three nested multiplex PCR rounds yielded TCR beta libraries. PCR rounds one and two used TRBV1-TRBV30 forward primers with a C-beta reverse primer for roughly 10 cycles each. One entry per CDR3 protein, called by TCRdb with MiXCR from the multiplex PCR reads. The data show more than 90,000 distinct CDR3 sequences, around 71% seen once. Input material: liver tumor tissue from sampling region 2. Subset here: tumor region T2, inferior pole. These receptors were obtained from a woman aged 55-75 years with primary liver carcinoma and hepatitis B virus infection.

About this clonotype: An end of the junction differs from the germline gene, which may be a read error. The J gene is TRBJ2-3, the V gene TRBV6-4; 11 positions agree with TRBD2. Looked up from germline, CDR1 is MRHNA and CDR2 is SNTAGT. The CDR3 runs to 16 residues. The CDR3 loop reads CDSSDVAGGYTYTQYF. The CDR3 nucleotides are TGTGACAGCAGTGACGTAGCGGGAGGGTACACATATACGCAGTATTTT.

With respect to this clonotype: In this CDR3 the conserved last residue, phenylalanine or tryptophan, is missing, so a read error is likely. The chain carries TRBV11-2 and TRBJ1-2; D call uncertain. This CDR3 is built from 17 residues. V was clipped by 5 bases and J by 5 bases, with 24 bases between them. Germline CDR1 SGHAT, CDR2 FQNNGV. CDR3 DNA sequence: TGTGCCAGCAGCCCAGTTGGAGGTGAGGGAGGAAGGTATGGCTACACCCTC. This encodes CASSPVGGEGGRYGYTL.

A word on this clonotype: The junction does not match germline at one end; this may be a read error. The chain employs TRBV29-1 and TRBJ1-3; D remains ambiguous. Germline lookup yields CDR1 SQVTM and CDR2 ANQGSEA. The CDR3 sequence is 14 residues long. Here the CDR3 DNA reads TGTAGCGTTTTGGACCTGAACTCTGGAAACACCATATATTTT. Translation: CSVLDLNSGNTIYF.

CDR3: CSASLGLAPYEQYF. CDR3 coding DNA: TGCAGTGCTAGCCTTGGACTAGCTCCCTACGAGCAGTACTTC. The chain employs TRBV20-1 and TRBJ2-7, with 8 positions matching TRBD2. This CDR3 comprises 14 residues. Unmatched junction bases numbered 6, after V lost 3 bases and J lost 2 bases. CDR1 is DFQATT, CDR2 SNEGSKA, per germline (reference sequence).

A single count supports this clonotype. The germline gene is not matched at one end of the junction; a read error may be the cause. The V call is TRBV11-3, the J call TRBJ2-1; D possibly corresponds to TRBD2 (5 bases). CDR3 size: 17 residues. The V gene's germline CDR1 is SGHNT and CDR2 YENEEA. The CDR3 is CASSLGFCGLSYNEQSF. CDR3 bases: TGTGCCAGTAGCTTAGGGTTCTGCGGGCTTTCCTACAATGAGCAGTCCTTC.

Notes on this clonotype: The germline gene is not matched at one end of the junction; a read error may be the cause. J is TRBJ1-2 and V is TRBV5-4, with TRBD1 matching 8 bases. Germline loops: CDR1 SGHNT, CDR2 YYREEE (reference sequence). This CDR3 spans 15 amino acids. CDR3 amino acids: CTSSQPTGGDYGYTF. DNA of the CDR3: TGTACCAGCAGCCAACCCACAGGGGGGGACTATGGCTACACCTTC.

With respect to this clonotype: An end of the junction does not agree with germline; a read error may underlie this. V usage is TRBV5-1 and J usage is TRBJ1-4; no reliable D call. In germline, CDR1 is SGHRS, CDR2 YFSETQ. This CDR3 comprises 17 residues. The CDR3 DNA reads as TGCACCAGCAGCTTGGGCCAAATCGGACTGGCTAATGAAAAACTGTTTTTT. It specifies CTSSLGQIGLANEKLFF. The variable domain in full, with the rest retrieved from reference TRBV5-1 and TRBJ1-4, is KAGVTQTPRYLIKTRGQQVTLSCSPISGHRSVSWYQQTPGQGLQFLFEYFSETQRNKGNFPGRFSGRQFSNSRSEMNVSTLELGDSALYLCTSSLGQIGLANEKLFFGSGTQLSVL.

Concerning this clonotype itself: Sequence at one end of the junction differs from germline and may be a read error. CDR3 residues: CTSSVLQGGAFF. CDR3 nucleotides: TGTACCAGCAGTGTACTACAGGGGGGAGCTTTCTTT. The chain joins TRBV6-1 to TRBJ1-1; 8 bases are a match to TRBD1. The V gene's germline CDR1 is MNHNS and CDR2 SASEGT. The CDR3 covers 12 residues.

In regard to this clonotype: One end of the junction does not line up with germline, which may come from a read error. V and J are TRBV12-5 and TRBJ1-2; D gene ambiguous. The germline V gene encodes CDR1 LGHNT and CDR2 FRNRAP. The CDR3 covers 16 residues. CDR3 amino acids: CASGLAPMDSVRGYTF. CDR3 nucleotide sequence: TGTGCGAGTGGTTTGGCACCCATGGATTCGGTGAGGGGCTACACCTTC.

In the case of this clonotype: One end of the junction varies from germline; a read error may be responsible. The gene calls are TRBV11-2 and TRBJ1-6; unclear D gene. CDR3 size: 13 residues. CDR1 and CDR2 (germline): SGHAT, FQNNGV. The CDR3 region has the DNA TGCGCCATCAGCTTAGAGCCGGGTTCAGCCCTCCACTTT. This encodes CAISLEPGSALHF.

This clonotype appeared once. Germline is not matched at one junction end, which may reflect a read error. The V gene is TRBV11-2, the J gene TRBJ2-5, with no clear D. The CDR3 totals 13 residues. The germline V gene has CDR1 SGHAT and CDR2 FQNNGV. In DNA, the CDR3 is TGTGTCAGCAGCTTACGGTACCAAGAGACCCAGTACTTC. Its protein is CVSSLRYQETQYF.

The V call is TRBV11-2, the J call TRBJ2-3; TRBD2 aligns across 7 bases. The CDR3 has 17 amino acids. Germline V gene data show CDR1 as SGHAT and CDR2 as FQNNGV. J lost 4 bases, V lost 2 bases, and 12 bases had no gene match. CDR3 coding DNA: TGTGCCAGCAGCTTACGGGGACTAACATACACTTCAGATACGCAGTATTTT. Protein: CASSLRGLTYTSDTQYF.

About this clonotype: One junction end does not reproduce the germline sequence, and a read error may be involved. The genes are TRBV7-9 and TRBJ2-1; TRBD1 aligns across 8 bases. There are 16 residues in the CDR3. CDR1 and CDR2 (germline): SEHNR, FQNEAQ (reference sequence). As DNA, the CDR3 is TGTGCCGGCAGCGGACAGGGTGGATACTCCTACAATGAGCAGTTCTTC. Translating gives CAGSGQGGYSYNEQFF.

Regarding this clonotype: At one boundary the junction diverges from the germline segment, which might be a read error. The J gene is TRBJ2-1, the V gene TRBV6-1; 8 bases match TRBD2. The CDR3 sequence is 18 residues long. The V gene's germline CDR1 is MNHNS and CDR2 SASEGT. CDR3 in DNA: TGTGCCAGCAGTGAATGGGGACTAGTGTATGGTAAAAGCAATGAGCAGTTCTTT. Translated: CASSEWGLVYGKSNEQFF.

On this clonotype itself: Being one base from a much bigger clone, this may be a read error. The chain recombines TRBV28 with TRBJ1-1; unclear D gene. There are 12 residues in the CDR3. Trimming cost V 3 bases and J 5 bases, with 7 bases left between them. Germline loops: CDR1 MDHEN, CDR2 SYDVKM. In DNA, the CDR3 is TGTGCCAGCAGTTTTGACCTAACTGAAGCTTTCTTT. Protein product: CASSFDLTEAFF.

A note on this clonotype: The CDR3 does not close with the conserved phenylalanine or tryptophan, likely indicating a read error. V usage is TRBV7-6 and J usage is TRBJ2-3; D is unresolved. Trimming stripped 2 bases from V and 5 bases from J, with 2 bases between. Germline V CDR1 and CDR2: SGHVS, FNYEAQ. The CDR3 extends over 11 amino acids. CDR3 in DNA: TGTGCCAGCAGCTTACAAGATACGCAGTATTTA. It is translated as CASSLQDTQYL.

Details on this clonotype: Just one base apart from a much larger clone, this may be a read error. The CDR3 DNA reads TGTGCCTGGTTAATCCTGGGCATTGAAGCTTTCTTT. This gives the protein CAWLILGIEAFF. The V and J genes are TRBV30 and TRBJ1-1; D remains unclear. V lost 5 bases and J 7 bases, leaving 14 bases between the germline ends. There are 12 residues in the CDR3. Germline lookup yields CDR1 GTSNPN and CDR2 SVGIG (reference sequence). Complete variable domain (other parts from reference TRBV30 and TRBJ1-1): SQTIHQWPATLVQPVGSPLSLECTVEGTSNPNLYWYRQAAGRGLQLLFYSVGIGQISSEVPQNLSASRPQDRQFILSSKKLLLSDSGFYLCAWLILGIEAFFGQGTRLTVV.

Regarding this clonotype: The missing conserved phenylalanine or tryptophan at the end of this CDR3 makes a read error likely. The rearrangement joins TRBV6-1 to TRBJ2-7; unclear D gene. Between the trimmed V and J ends, which lost 11 bases and 2 bases, there was a span of 10 bases. CDR1 MNHNS and CDR2 SASEGT come from the germline V gene. The CDR3 extends over 11 amino acids. CDR3 DNA: TGTGCCGCCCGGAAGACCTACGAGCAGTACCTC. This gives the protein CAARKTYEQYL.

The table lists this clonotype with many counts. This chain links TRBV6-5 with TRBJ2-3; TRBD2 matches at 8 bases. The CDR3 covers 15 residues. Trimming cost V 6 bases and J 3 bases; bases outside gene matches: 8. CDR1 and CDR2 (germline): MNHEY, SVGAGI. The DNA for the CDR3 is TGTGCCAGCAGGGCTAGCGGGCCAGGAACAGATACGCAGTATTTT. The encoded protein is CASRASGPGTDTQYF.

A word on this clonotype: This likely comes from a read error, as the CDR3 has no conserved phenylalanine or tryptophan at its end. The V gene is TRBV12-3 or TRBV12-4, the J gene TRBJ1-1; no reliable D call. CDR3 length: 12 residues. The V end lost 6 bases, the J end lost 6 bases, and 11 bases lay between the germline ends. The DNA of the CDR3 is TGTGCCAGCAGAATCGGACTGGCTGAAGCTTTCCTT. This codes for CASRIGLAEAFL.

V and J are TRBV11-3 and TRBJ2-1; a possible D gene is TRBD1 (5 bases). Trimming left V 7 bases short and J 6 bases short, with 25 bases between. Germline CDR1 and CDR2: SGHNT and YENEEA. The length of the CDR3 is 17 residues. The CDR3 protein is CASNSCGARTMGNEQFF. The CDR3 DNA follows: TGTGCCAGCAACTCCTGTGGGGCGCGGACCATGGGCAATGAGCAGTTCTTC.

This chain connects TRBV6-4 to TRBJ2-2, with TRBD1 identical over 7 bases. The CDR3 covers 14 residues. The ends lost 6 bases at V and 3 bases at J; junction bases unmatched: 4. Germline V gene data show CDR1 as MRHNA and CDR2 as SNTAGT. This chain's CDR3 is CASSTGTDTGELFF. The CDR3 nucleotides are TGTGCCAGCAGCACCGGGACAGACACCGGGGAGCTGTTTTTT.

This chain links TRBV12-3 or TRBV12-4 with TRBJ2-1; D remains unclear. The ends were cut back, 6 bases at V and 6 bases at J, with 18 bases in the middle. This CDR3 has 15 amino acids. The DNA for the CDR3 is TGTGCCAGCAGCAACCAGGCCACCACAGTCAATGAGCAGTTCTTC. Its translation: CASSNQATTVNEQFF.

As regards this clonotype: One junction end does not reproduce the germline sequence, and a read error may be involved. This chain uses TRBV29-1 with TRBJ2-1, with D possibly being TRBD2 (7 bases). Near its end, the DNA agrees better with TRBJ2-7, so the J call may be wrong. Germline CDR1 is SQVTM and CDR2 is ANQGSEA. CDR3 length equals 15 residues. CDR3: CNVRRGTTIYKEQYF. CDR3 DNA sequence: TGCAACGTTCGTAGGGGGACTACCATCTACAAAGAGCAGTACTTC.

This clonotype was observed a single time. No conserved phenylalanine or tryptophan ends this CDR3, so it is likely a read error. CDR3: CSVKGAQRDTQYY. The CDR3 nucleotides are TGCAGCGTGAAGGGGGCGCAGCGGGACACGCAGTATTAT. V usage is TRBV29-1 and J usage is TRBJ2-3; TRBD1 or TRBD2 may be the D gene (7 bases each). This CDR3 has 13 residues. Germline V gene data show CDR1 as SQVTM and CDR2 as ANQGSEA. Trimming pared 6 bases from V and 9 bases from J, leaving 19 bases between.

Concerning this clonotype itself: Since the CDR3 does not end with the conserved phenylalanine or tryptophan, this likely comes from a read error. The J gene is TRBJ2-3, the V gene TRBV7-8; 9 bases match TRBD2. Germline V gene sequence: CDR1 SGHVS, CDR2 FQNEAQ. The CDR3 runs 20 residues. CDR3 loop: CASSLARVSGRGGRTDTQYL. The CDR3 DNA sequence: TGTGCCAGTAGCTTAGCGCGGGTTAGCGGGAGAGGAGGCCGCACAGATACGCAGTATCTT.

In regard to this clonotype: The junction shows a germline mismatch at one end, possibly a read error. The rearrangement uses TRBV11-2 and TRBJ2-1, with TRBD1 matching 9 bases. Germline lookup yields CDR1 SGHAT and CDR2 FQNNGV. The CDR3 has 17 residues. CDR3: CASNLTHGQGYMGEQFF. CDR3 sequence (DNA): TGTGCCAGCAACTTAACCCACGGACAGGGGTACATGGGTGAACAGTTCTTC.

The chain uses TRBV28 and TRBJ2-2, with D unclear. The length of the CDR3 is 15 residues. V lost 3 bases to trimming and J lost 4 bases, with 12 bases between them. Germline assignment: CDR1 MDHEN and CDR2 SYDVKM. The CDR3 DNA reads TGTGCCAGCAGTTTTAGCATGGAAGGCACCGGGGAGCTGTTTTTT. It translates to CASSFSMEGTGELFF.

With regard to this clonotype: The germline gene is not matched at one end of the junction; a read error may be the cause. The chain recombines TRBV28 with TRBJ2-3; tentatively, D is TRBD1 (5 bases). The CDR3 has 15 amino acids. Germline lookup yields CDR1 MDHEN and CDR2 SYDVKM. The CDR3 is CDSSLPGQYSDTQYF. Here the CDR3 DNA reads TGTGACAGCAGTTTACCAGGGCAATACTCAGATACGCAGTATTTT.

This clonotype was counted ten times or more. The V and J genes are TRBV12-3 or TRBV12-4 and TRBJ2-1; D is unclear. The CDR3 extends over 13 amino acids. V was trimmed by 3 bases and J by 5 bases, leaving 8 bases between them. The CDR3 loop reads CASSFGRDNEQFF. The CDR3 nucleotides read TGTGCCAGCAGTTTCGGCCGAGACAATGAGCAGTTCTTC.

Comments on this clonotype: With a much larger clone just one base away, this may be a read error. The rearrangement links TRBV5-1 to TRBJ2-5; tentative D call: TRBD2 (6 bases). This CDR3 comprises 16 residues. The V end was cut by 0 bases, the J end by 2 bases, with 14 bases between. Germline lookup yields CDR1 SGHRS and CDR2 YFSETQ. The CDR3 bases are TGCGCCAGCAGCTTGGTTGGGGCTAGCGCGCAAGAGACCCAGTACTTC. As protein: CASSLVGASAQETQYF.

Concerning this clonotype: A read error may account for a junction end that differs from germline. The V call is TRBV11-1, the J call TRBJ2-1, with D hard to call. Germline V gene sequence: CDR1 SGHAT, CDR2 FQDESV (reference sequence). This CDR3 spans 13 amino acids. CDR3 in DNA: TGTGCCAGTAGCTTCGGCACGGATAACGGGCAGTTCTTC. Translated: CASSFGTDNGQFF.